What follows is one T cell receptor (beta chain) and its context. CDR3 length: 14 amino acids. The V end was cut by 8 bases, the J end by 4 bases, with 15 bases between. Looked up from germline, CDR1 is MNHEY and CDR2 is SVGAGI. The treatment: randomized to nivolumab then ipilimumab (arm A) or the reverse (arm B). No patient had prior DNA-damaging chemotherapy. This entry comes from a study of sequential checkpoint blockade in melanoma. Across the study: Arm A got nivolumab then ipilimumab; arm B the reverse, 1:1. Both treatment sequences were followed by maintenance nivolumab.

Clones were read by immunoSEQ multiplex PCR, and TCRdb kept only the in-frame ones, dropping some. The table includes about 11,000 clones, 70% to 75% detected once. The source was CD8+ T cells sorted from blood (inferred from file names), collected from a patient given nivolumab and ipilimumab in sequence. This sequence was found in a human donor with melanoma. The rearrangement links TRBV6-5 to TRBJ2-1; a possible D gene is TRBD2 (7 bases). Here the CDR3 reads CASGGGGEYNEQFF. Here the CDR3 DNA reads TGTGCCAGCGGGGGAGGGGGTGAGTACAATGAGCAGTTCTTC.